The source of this T cell receptor beta chain is a study of regulatory T cells in long-lasting Graves disease. TCR beta libraries were built with iRepertoire HTBI primers and Arm-PCR of CDR3 regions. TCRdb recomputed calls from the multiplex PCR reads with MiXCR, one row per CDR3 protein. The top ten hold under 9% of the sample, which has around 450,000 distinct CDR3 sequences, 15% seen once. Specified time point: newly diagnosed GD, antithyroid drugs for less than 3 months. TCR sequences were obtained from RNA taken from PBMCs. At least ten counts were recorded for this clonotype. A further study also used this sample, focusing on T cells in Graves' hyperthyroidism and ophthalmopathy. This second study notes: Using the HTBI primer set, a first-round RT-PCR was run on the TCR CDR3.

The input for sequencing was peripheral blood mononuclear cells (PBMCs), taken at new diagnosis, from a patient treated with antithyroid drugs. The receptor was isolated from a woman aged 40 to 55 with Graves disease.

CDR3 sequence (DNA): TGTGCCAGCAGTCACCCGGGACTAGCGGGGAATGAGCAGTTCTTC. This gives the protein CASSHPGLAGNEQFF. This sequence joins TRBV27 and TRBJ2-1, with 13 bases that match TRBD2. V lost 5 bases, J lost 7 bases, and 5 bases stayed unmatched. Germline CDR1 and CDR2: MNHEY and SMNVEV (reference sequence). The CDR3 has 15 residues.